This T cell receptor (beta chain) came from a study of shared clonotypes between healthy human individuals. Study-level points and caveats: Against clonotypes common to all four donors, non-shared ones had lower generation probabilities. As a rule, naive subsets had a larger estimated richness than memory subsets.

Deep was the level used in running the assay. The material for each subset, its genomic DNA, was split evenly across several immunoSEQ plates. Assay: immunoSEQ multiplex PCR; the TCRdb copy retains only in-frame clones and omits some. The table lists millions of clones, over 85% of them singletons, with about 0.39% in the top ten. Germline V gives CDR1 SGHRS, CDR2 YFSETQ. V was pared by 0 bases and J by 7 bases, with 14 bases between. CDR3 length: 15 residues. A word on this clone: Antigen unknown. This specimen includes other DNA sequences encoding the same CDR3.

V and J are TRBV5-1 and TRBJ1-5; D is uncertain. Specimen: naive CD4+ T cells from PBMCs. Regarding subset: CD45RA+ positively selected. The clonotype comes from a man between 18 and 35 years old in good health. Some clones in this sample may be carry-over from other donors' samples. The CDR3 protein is CASSLGGGPNQPQHF. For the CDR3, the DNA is TGCGCCAGCAGCTTGGGGGGTGGGCCTAACCAGCCCCAGCATTTT.